The clone carrying this T cell receptor beta chain has a handful of counts. The data belong to a study of shared clonotypes between healthy human individuals. Assay used: immunoSEQ multiplex PCR; TCRdb lists only in-frame clones, some missing. The table shows 2 million to 2.5 million clones, with approximately 93% occurring only once. This TCR came from a man aged 18 to 35 in good health. Some clones in this sample may be carry-over from other donors' samples. Sequencing used naive CD4+ T cells from PBMCs. As to subset: CD45RA+ positively selected.

CDR3 nucleotide sequence: TGCAGCGTCTCCGGGACGGGCAATCAGCCCCAGCATTTT. Its translation: CSVSGTGNQPQHF. The rearrangement joins TRBV29-1 to TRBJ1-5; possibly TRBD1 for D (5 bases). Germline values: CDR1 SQVTM, CDR2 ANQGSEA. V was trimmed by 6 bases and J by 2 bases, leaving 11 bases between them. The CDR3 spans 13 residues.